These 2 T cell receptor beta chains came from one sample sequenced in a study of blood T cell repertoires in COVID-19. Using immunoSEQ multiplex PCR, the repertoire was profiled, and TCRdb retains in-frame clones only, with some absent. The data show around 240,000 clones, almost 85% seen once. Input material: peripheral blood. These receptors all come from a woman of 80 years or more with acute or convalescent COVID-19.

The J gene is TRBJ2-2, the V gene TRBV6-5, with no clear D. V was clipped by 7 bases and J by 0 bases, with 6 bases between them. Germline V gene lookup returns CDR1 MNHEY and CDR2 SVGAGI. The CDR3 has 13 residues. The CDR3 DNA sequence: TGTGCCAGCACCAATCCGAACACCGGGGAGCTGTTTTTT. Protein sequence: CASTNPNTGELFF.

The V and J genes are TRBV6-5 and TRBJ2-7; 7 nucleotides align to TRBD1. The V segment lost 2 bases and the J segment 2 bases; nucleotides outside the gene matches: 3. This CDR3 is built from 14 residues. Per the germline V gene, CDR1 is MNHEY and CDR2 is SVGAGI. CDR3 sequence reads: CASSYRTGTYEQYF. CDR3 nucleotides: TGTGCCAGCAGTTACCGGACAGGCACCTACGAGCAGTACTTC.